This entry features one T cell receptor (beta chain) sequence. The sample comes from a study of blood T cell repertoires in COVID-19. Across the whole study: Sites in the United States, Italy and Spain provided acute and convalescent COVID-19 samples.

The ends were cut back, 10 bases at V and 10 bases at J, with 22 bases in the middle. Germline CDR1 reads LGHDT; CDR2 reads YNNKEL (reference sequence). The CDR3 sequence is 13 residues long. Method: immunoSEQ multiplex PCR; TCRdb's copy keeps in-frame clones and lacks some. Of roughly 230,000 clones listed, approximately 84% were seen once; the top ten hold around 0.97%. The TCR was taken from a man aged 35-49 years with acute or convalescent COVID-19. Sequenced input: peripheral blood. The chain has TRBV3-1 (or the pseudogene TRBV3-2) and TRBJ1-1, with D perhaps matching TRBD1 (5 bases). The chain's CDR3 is CATAHPDRIGAFF. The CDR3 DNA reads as TGTGCCACAGCTCACCCCGACAGAATCGGAGCTTTCTTT.